The source of this T cell receptor (beta chain) is a study of blood T cell repertoires in COVID-19. Study at large: Donors in the United States, Italy and Spain gave samples during acute or convalescent COVID-19. PBMCs, B-cell-depleted T cells, or T cells were the source of the cDNA or gDNA that made up the material.

In germline, CDR1 is SGHVS, CDR2 FNYEAQ. The CDR3 loop spans 17 amino acids. Germline trimming cut 1 base from V and 9 bases from J; bases unmatched to any gene: 9. Authors' analysis steps: Researchers report that nucleated cell counts were estimated from reference gene primer amplification. Clones were read by immunoSEQ multiplex PCR, and TCRdb kept only the in-frame ones, dropping some. V and J calls and clone size are given by that table; D and trimming were obtained from the DNA. The data show 40,000 to 55,000 clones, 75% to 85% seen once. This TCR came from a human donor in a cohort sampled during active COVID-19. Sequences were obtained from peripheral blood. The V gene is TRBV7-6, the J gene TRBJ2-1; 13 bases fit TRBD2. The DNA of the CDR3 is TGTGCCAGCAGCTTAGGGTTACTAGCGGGAGGGGAGTTTGAGCAGTTCTTC. Its translation is CASSLGLLAGGEFEQFF.